There are many counts of the clone carrying this T cell receptor (beta chain). Antigen unknown. This sample stems from a study of T cells in Graves' hyperthyroidism and ophthalmopathy. TCR beta CDR3 region amplification was performed from RNA transcripts. The HTBI set primed first-round TCR CDR3 RT-PCR. Each CDR3 protein is one row after TCRdb ran MiXCR on the multiplex PCR reads. This sample has 600,000 to 650,000 distinct CDR3 sequences, with around 16% found just once. This CDR3 spans 18 amino acids. Germline CDR1 SNHLY, CDR2 FYNNEI. Trimming took 4 bases from V and 4 from J; bases not matched to a gene: 12. Study-level points and caveats: Most thyroid clonotypes expanded above 0.001 appeared in blood too.

This TCR was sampled from a woman aged 25 to 39 with Graves' hyperthyroidism. The sequencing input was blood. The chain joins TRBV2 to TRBJ2-5; 13 bases are shared with TRBD2. The CDR3 nucleotides read TGTGCCAGCAGTGCAGAGTCGGGACTAGCGGGAAGGCCAGAGACCCAGTACTTC. Translation gives CASSAESGLAGRPETQYF.